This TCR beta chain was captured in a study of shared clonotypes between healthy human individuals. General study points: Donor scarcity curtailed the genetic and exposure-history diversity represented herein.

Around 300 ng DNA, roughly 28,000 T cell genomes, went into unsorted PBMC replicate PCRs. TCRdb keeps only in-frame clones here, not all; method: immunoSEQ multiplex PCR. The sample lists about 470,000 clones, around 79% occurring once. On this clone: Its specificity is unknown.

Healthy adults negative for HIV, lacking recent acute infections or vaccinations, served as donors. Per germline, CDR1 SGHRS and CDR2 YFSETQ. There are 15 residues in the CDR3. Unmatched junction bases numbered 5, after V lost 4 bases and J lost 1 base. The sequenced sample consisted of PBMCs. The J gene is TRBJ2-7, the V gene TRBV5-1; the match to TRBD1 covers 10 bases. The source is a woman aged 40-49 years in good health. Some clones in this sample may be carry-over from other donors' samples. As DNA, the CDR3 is TGCGCCAGCAGCCCCAGGACAGGGGGGTCCTACGAGCAGTACTTC. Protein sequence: CASSPRTGGSYEQYF. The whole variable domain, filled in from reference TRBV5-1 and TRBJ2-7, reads KAGVTQTPRYLIKTRGQQVTLSCSPISGHRSVSWYQQTPGQGLQFLFEYFSETQRNKGNFPGRFSGRQFSNSRSEMNVSTLELGDSALYLCASSPRTGGSYEQYFGPGTRLTVT.